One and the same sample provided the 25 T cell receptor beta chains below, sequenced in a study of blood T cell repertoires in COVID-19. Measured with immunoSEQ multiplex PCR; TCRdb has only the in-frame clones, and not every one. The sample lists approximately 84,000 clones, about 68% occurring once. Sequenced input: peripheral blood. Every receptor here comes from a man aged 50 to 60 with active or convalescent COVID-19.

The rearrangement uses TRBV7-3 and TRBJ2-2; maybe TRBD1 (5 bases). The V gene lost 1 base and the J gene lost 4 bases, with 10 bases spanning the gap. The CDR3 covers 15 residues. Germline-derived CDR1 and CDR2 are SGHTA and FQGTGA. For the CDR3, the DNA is TGTGCCAGCAGCTTAAGCCAGGGCGGCACCGGGGAGCTGTTTTTT. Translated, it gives CASSLSQGGTGELFF.

CDR3 loop: CASSNLGGMNTGELFF. In DNA, the CDR3 is TGTGCTAGTAGTAATTTGGGGGGGATGAACACCGGGGAGCTGTTTTTT. The chain is built from TRBV12-5 and TRBJ2-2, with 7 bases that match TRBD2. CDR1 is LGHNT, CDR2 FRNRAP, per germline. This CDR3 has 16 residues. The junction had 10 bases not matched to a gene; V was cut back by 8 bases and J by 1 base.

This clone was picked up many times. The CDR3 region is CASSISWTYSYEQYF. The DNA of the CDR3 is TGTGCCAGTAGTATATCCTGGACATACTCCTACGAGCAGTACTTC. This chain connects TRBV19 to TRBJ2-7; weak D call: TRBD1 (5 bases). Trimming left V 2 bases short and J 0 bases short, with 11 bases between. The CDR3 sequence is 15 residues long. The germline V gene encodes CDR1 LNHDA and CDR2 SQIVND (reference sequence).

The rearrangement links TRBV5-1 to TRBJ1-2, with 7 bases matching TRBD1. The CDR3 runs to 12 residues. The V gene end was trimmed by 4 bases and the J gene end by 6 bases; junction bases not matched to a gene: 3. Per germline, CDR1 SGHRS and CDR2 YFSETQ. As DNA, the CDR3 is TGCGCCAGCAGCGTACAGGGGAATGGCTACACCTTC. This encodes CASSVQGNGYTF.

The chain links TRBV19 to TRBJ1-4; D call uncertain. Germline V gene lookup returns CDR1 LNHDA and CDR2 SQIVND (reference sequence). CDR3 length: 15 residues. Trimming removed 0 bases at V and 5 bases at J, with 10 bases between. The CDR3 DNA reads TGTGCCAGTAGTATAGATGTGGCAGGCAATGAAAAACTGTTTTTT. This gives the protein CASSIDVAGNEKLFF.

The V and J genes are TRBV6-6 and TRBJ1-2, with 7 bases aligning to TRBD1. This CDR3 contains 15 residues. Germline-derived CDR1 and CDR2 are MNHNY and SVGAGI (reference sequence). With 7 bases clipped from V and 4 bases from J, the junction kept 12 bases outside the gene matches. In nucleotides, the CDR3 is TGTGCCAGCAAGTTGGGAGGACAGGAAGGCTATGGCTACACCTTC. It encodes CASKLGGQEGYGYTF.

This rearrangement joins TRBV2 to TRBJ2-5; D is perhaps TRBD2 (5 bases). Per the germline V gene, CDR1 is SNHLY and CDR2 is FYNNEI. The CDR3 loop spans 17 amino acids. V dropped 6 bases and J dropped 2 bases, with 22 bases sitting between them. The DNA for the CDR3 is TGTGCCAGCAGCAGAGGGCGAGGTTCGACGGTACAAGAGACCCAGTACTTC. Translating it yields CASSRGRGSTVQETQYF.

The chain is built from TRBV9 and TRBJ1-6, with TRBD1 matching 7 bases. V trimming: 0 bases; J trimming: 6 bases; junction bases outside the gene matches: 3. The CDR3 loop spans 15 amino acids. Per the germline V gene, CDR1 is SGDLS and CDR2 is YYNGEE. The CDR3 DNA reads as TGTGCCAGCAGCGTAGACCCAGGGGGTAATTCACCCCTCCACTTT. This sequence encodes CASSVDPGGNSPLHF.

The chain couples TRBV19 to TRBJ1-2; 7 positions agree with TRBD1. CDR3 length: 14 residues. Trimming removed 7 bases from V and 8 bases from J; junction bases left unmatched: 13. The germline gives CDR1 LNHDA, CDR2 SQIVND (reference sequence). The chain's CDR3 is CASNTAGGSGGYTF. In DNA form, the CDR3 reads TGTGCCAGTAATACGGCAGGGGGTTCGGGAGGCTACACCTTC.

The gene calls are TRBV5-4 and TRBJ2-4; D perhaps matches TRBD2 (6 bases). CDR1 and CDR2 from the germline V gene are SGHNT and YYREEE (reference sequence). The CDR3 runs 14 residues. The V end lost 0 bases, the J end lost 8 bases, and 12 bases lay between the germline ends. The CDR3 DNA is TGTGCCAGCAGCTTGGAAGGTATAGCGGACATTCAGTACTTC. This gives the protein CASSLEGIADIQYF.

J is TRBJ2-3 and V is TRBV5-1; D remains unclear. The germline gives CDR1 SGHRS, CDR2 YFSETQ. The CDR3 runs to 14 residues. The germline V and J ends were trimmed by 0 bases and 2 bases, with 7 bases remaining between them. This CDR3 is CASSLGGYTDTQYF. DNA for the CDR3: TGCGCCAGCAGCTTGGGCGGTTACACAGATACGCAGTATTTT.

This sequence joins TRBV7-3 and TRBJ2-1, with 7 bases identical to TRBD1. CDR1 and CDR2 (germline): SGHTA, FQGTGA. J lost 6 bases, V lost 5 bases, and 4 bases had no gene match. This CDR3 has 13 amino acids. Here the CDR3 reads CASSRRQGNEQFF. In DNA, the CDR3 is TGTGCCAGCAGCCGCAGACAGGGCAATGAGCAGTTCTTC.

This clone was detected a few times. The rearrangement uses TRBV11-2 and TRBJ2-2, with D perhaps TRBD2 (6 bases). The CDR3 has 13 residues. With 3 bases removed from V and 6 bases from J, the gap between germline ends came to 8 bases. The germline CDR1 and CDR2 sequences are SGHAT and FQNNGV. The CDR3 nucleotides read TGTGCCAGCAGCTTCGGGGAGGCCGGGGAGCTGTTTTTT. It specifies CASSFGEAGELFF.

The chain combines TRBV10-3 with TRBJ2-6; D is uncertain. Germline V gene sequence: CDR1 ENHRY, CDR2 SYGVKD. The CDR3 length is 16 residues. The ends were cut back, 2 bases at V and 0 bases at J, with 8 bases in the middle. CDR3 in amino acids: CAISEGSNSGANVLTF. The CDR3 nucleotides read TGTGCCATCAGTGAGGGCAGTAACTCTGGGGCCAACGTCCTGACTTTC.

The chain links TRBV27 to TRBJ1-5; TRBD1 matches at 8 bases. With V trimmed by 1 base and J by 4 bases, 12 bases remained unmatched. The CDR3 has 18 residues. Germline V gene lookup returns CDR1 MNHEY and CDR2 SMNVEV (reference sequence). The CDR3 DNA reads TGTGCCAGCAGTTTATTGGTTCCAGGGGGCCCAAAAAATCAGCCCCAGCATTTT. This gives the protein CASSLLVPGGPKNQPQHF.

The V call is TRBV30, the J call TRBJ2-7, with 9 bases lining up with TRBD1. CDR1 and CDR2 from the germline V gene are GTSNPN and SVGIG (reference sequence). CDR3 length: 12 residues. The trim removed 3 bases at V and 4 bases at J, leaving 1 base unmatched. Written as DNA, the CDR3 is TGTGCCTGGAGCGGGACAGGGTACGAGCAGTACTTC. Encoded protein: CAWSGTGYEQYF.

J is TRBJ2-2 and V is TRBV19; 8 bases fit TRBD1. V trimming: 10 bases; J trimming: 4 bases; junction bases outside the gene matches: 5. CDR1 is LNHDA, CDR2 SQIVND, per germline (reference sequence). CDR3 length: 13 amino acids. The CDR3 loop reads CATGTGLTGELFF. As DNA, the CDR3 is TGTGCCACCGGGACAGGACTCACCGGGGAGCTGTTTTTT.

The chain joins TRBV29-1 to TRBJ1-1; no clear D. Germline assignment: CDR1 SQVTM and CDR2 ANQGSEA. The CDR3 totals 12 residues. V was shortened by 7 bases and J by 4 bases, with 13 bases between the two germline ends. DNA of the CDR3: TGCAGCGCCCGGGTGGGGAGCACTGAAGCTTTCTTT. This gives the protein CSARVGSTEAFF.

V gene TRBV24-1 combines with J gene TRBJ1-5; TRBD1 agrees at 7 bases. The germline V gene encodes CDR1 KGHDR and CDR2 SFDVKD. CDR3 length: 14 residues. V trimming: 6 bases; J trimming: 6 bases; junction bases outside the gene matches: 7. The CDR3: CATSKKGATQPQHF. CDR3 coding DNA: TGTGCCACCAGTAAGAAGGGGGCGACTCAGCCCCAGCATTTT.

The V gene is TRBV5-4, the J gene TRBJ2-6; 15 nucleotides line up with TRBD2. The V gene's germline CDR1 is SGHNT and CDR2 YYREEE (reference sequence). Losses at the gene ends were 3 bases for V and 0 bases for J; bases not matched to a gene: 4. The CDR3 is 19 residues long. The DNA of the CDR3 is TGTGCCAGCAGCTCGAAGGGACTAGCGGGGGGCTCTGGGGCCAACGTCCTGACTTTC. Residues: CASSSKGLAGGSGANVLTF. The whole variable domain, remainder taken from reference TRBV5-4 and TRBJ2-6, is ETGVTQSPTHLIKTRGQQVTLRCSSQSGHNTVSWYQQALGQGPQFIFQYYREEENGRGNFPPRFSGLQFPNYSSELNVNALELDDSALYLCASSSKGLAGGSGANVLTFGAGSRLTVL.

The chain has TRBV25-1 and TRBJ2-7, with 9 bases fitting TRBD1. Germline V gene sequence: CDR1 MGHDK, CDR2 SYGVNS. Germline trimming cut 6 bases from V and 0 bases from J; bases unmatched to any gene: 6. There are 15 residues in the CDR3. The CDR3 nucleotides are TGTGCCAGCAGGAGGGGGACAGGGCCCTCCTACGAGCAGTACTTC. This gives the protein CASRRGTGPSYEQYF.

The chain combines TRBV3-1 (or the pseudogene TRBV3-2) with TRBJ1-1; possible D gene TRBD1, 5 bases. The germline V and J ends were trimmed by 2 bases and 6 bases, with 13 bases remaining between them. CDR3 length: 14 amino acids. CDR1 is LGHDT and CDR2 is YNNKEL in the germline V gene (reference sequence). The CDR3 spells CASSQRGMMAEAFF. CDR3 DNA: TGTGCCAGCAGCCAACGGGGGATGATGGCTGAAGCTTTCTTT.

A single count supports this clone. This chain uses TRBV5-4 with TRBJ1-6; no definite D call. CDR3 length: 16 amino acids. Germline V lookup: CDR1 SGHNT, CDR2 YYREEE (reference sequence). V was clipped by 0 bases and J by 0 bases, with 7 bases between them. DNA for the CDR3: TGTGCCAGCAGCTTGGAGAGGAGCTCCTATAATTCACCCCTCCACTTT. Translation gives CASSLERSSYNSPLHF.

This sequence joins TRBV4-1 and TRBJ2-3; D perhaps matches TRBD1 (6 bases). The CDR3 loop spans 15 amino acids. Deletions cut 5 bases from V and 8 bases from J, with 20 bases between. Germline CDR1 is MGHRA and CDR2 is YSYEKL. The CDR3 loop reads CASSSRSPLGGTQYF. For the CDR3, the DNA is TGCGCCAGCAGCTCACGCAGCCCGTTAGGGGGTACGCAGTATTTT.

CDR3 coding DNA: TGTGCCAGCAGTGAATGGGGACAGGGAAGGAAGAGTGGAAACACCATATATTTT. Its translation: CASSEWGQGRKSGNTIYF. The chain has TRBV6-1 and TRBJ1-3; 9 bases align to TRBD1. The V gene's germline CDR1 is MNHNS and CDR2 SASEGT. The CDR3 consists of 18 residues. V lost 2 bases, J lost 3 bases, and 11 bases stayed unmatched.